This passage covers 17 T cell receptor beta chains from one sample sequenced in a study of T cell clonality in common variable immunodeficiency. Their specific antigens are unknown. General study points: Fewer deletions and N-nucleotide insertions were reportedly seen in common variable immunodeficiency TCR beta sequences.

Data came from immunoSEQ multiplex PCR; TCRdb stores just in-frame clones and leaves some out. The profile covers about 34,000 clones, none occurring a single time. Sequenced sample: peripheral blood mononuclear cells. The receptors derive from a human donor with common variable immunodeficiency.

As to this clone: From the germline J gene comes the end of the CDR3, since the read stops 3 residues before it. The chain couples TRBV2 to TRBJ1-2; D not certain. V was shortened by 9 bases and J by 0 bases, with 8 bases between the two germline ends. Germline lookup yields CDR1 SNHLY and CDR2 FYNNEI. The CDR3 has 12 amino acids. The CDR3: CASEGSNYGYTF. The sequenced CDR3 bases are TGTGCCAGTGAGGGCTCTAACTATGGC.

This clone was seen repeatedly, ten times or more. The read terminates 3 residues ahead of where the CDR3 ends, so the germline J gene completes it. This chain joins TRBV9 and TRBJ2-1; 8 positions match TRBD2. CDR1 SGDLS and CDR2 YYNGEE come from the germline V gene. Trimming removed 2 bases from V and 5 bases from J; junction bases left unmatched: 6. The CDR3 covers 15 residues. Partial CDR3 DNA: TGTGCCAGCAGCGTCGGGGGGGCTTTGGACAATGAG. Protein product: CASSVGGALDNE. The full-length CDR3 reads as CASSVGGALDNEQFF. The variable domain in full, with the rest retrieved from reference TRBV9 and TRBJ2-1, is DSGVTQTPKHLITATGQRVTLRCSPRSGDLSVYWYQQSLDQGLQFLIQYYNGEERAKGNILERFSAQQFPDLHSELNLSSLELGDSALYFCASSVGGALDNEQFFGPGTRLTVL.

The table lists this clone with a few counts. The CDR3 spells CASSLTWKTGPYNSPLHF. The sequenced part of the CDR3 DNA is TGTGCCAGCAGCTTGACCTGGAAGACAGGACCCTATAATTCACCC. The V call is TRBV7-7, the J call TRBJ1-6; D might be TRBD1 (6 bases). Sequencing ends 3 residues short of the CDR3 end; the germline J gene provides the rest. The CDR3 covers 18 residues. With 3 bases removed from V and 2 bases from J, the gap between germline ends came to 17 bases. Germline V gives CDR1 SSHAT, CDR2 FNYEAQ (reference sequence).

Many counts were recorded for this clone. The CDR3 goes on 3 residues after the read ends, and that part is filled in from the germline J gene. The V call is TRBV10-1, the J call TRBJ2-7; 12 positions agree with TRBD2. Germline V lookup: CDR1 WNHNN, CDR2 SYGVQD (reference sequence). Trimming removed 2 bases from V and 6 bases from J; junction bases left unmatched: 5. CDR3 size: 15 residues. The part of the CDR3 DNA that was read is TGCGCCAGCAGTGAGAACCCGGGACTAGCGGGCGAG. This gives the protein CASSENPGLAGE. The full CDR3 protein reads CASSENPGLAGEQYF.

This clone was seen many times. The read falls 3 residues short of the CDR3 end, and the missing part is taken from the germline J gene. This sequence joins TRBV28 and TRBJ2-1, with 12 bases matching TRBD2. After removal of 6 bases from V and 4 bases from J, the junction contained 4 bases not matched to a gene. CDR1 and CDR2 (germline): MDHEN, SYDVKM. This CDR3 spans 15 amino acids. The CDR3 reads CASSQTSGRYNEQFF. Partial CDR3 DNA: TGTGCCAGCAGCCAGACTAGCGGGAGATACAATGAG. Based on the CDR3 plus reference TRBV28 and TRBJ2-1, the full variable domain is DVKVTQSSRYLVKRTGEKVFLECVQDMDHENMFWYRQDPGLGLRLIYFSYDVKMKEKGDIPEGYSVSREKKERFSLILESASTNQTSMYLCASSQTSGRYNEQFFGPGTRLTVL.

At least ten counts were recorded for this clone. The read ends 3 residues before the CDR3 terminus; that terminus is restored from the germline J gene. The V call is TRBV15, the J call TRBJ1-2, with 12 positions matching TRBD1. The trim removed 1 base at V and 3 bases at J, leaving 3 bases unmatched. Germline V lookup: CDR1 LNHNV, CDR2 YYDKDF (reference sequence). The CDR3 loop spans 16 amino acids. The CDR3 bases that were read are TGTGCCACCAGCAGAGGTGGGACAGGGGGCGACTATGGC. Protein sequence: CATSRGGTGGDYG. The whole CDR3 region reads CATSRGGTGGDYGYTF.

Only a few counts were recorded for this clone. The read ends 3 residues before the CDR3 terminus; that terminus is restored from the germline J gene. V usage is TRBV6-2 or TRBV6-3 and J usage is TRBJ1-3; 7 bases fit TRBD1. Germline values: CDR1 MNHEY, CDR2 SVGEGT. This CDR3 has 14 amino acids. V shed 5 bases, J shed 6 bases, and the junction held 7 bases outside the gene matches. This CDR3 is CASSAGTALNTIYF. The CDR3 DNA, read in part, is TGTGCCAGCAGTGCCGGGACAGCCCTAAACACC.

Points on this clone: Read coverage stops 3 residues before the CDR3 terminus; the germline J gene supplies the remainder. The V gene is TRBV19, the J gene TRBJ1-1; 7 bases line up with TRBD1. With V trimmed by 5 bases and J by 0 bases, 3 bases remained unmatched. CDR1 and CDR2 from the germline V gene are LNHDA and SQIVND (reference sequence). This CDR3 has 14 amino acids. Partial CDR3 DNA: TGTGCCAGTAGTGTCGACAGGGTGAACACTGAA. Translated, it gives CASSVDRVNTE. The full CDR3 protein is CASSVDRVNTEAFF. Full variable domain (outside the CDR3, taken from reference TRBV19 and TRBJ1-1): DGGITQSPKYLFRKEGQNVTLSCEQNLNHDAMYWYRQDPGQGLRLIYYSQIVNDFQKGDIAEGYSVSREKKESFPLTVTSAQKNPTAFYLCASSVDRVNTEAFFGQGTRLTVV.

Details on this clone: One end of the junction does not line up with germline, which may come from a read error. The CDR3 end is not reached by the read, which stops 3 residues before it; the germline J gene fills it in. V is TRBV19 and J is TRBJ1-5; D is possibly TRBD1 (5 bases). The CDR3 extends over 18 amino acids. Germline V gene lookup returns CDR1 LNHDA and CDR2 SQIVND (reference sequence). The part of the CDR3 DNA that was read is TGTGCCAGTAGTATAGATCTCCCCCGGGGGACGAGCAAGCAGCCC. Translated, it gives CASSIDLPRGTSKQP. The CDR3 as a whole reads CASSIDLPRGTSKQPQHF.

There are many counts of this clone. The read finishes 3 residues shy of the CDR3 end, and the germline J gene is used to complete it. The chain employs TRBV18 and TRBJ2-3; TRBD2 agrees at 12 bases. J lost 4 bases, V lost 0 bases, and 2 bases had no gene match. CDR3 length: 16 amino acids. The germline V gene encodes CDR1 KGHSH and CDR2 LQKENI. CDR3 protein: CASSPPASGRADTQYF. The sequenced CDR3 bases are TGTGCCAGCTCACCACCTGCTAGCGGGAGGGCAGATACG.

This clone has just a few counts. The sequenced fragment ends 3 residues before the CDR3 boundary, so the rest is inferred from the germline J gene. The V and J genes are TRBV19 and TRBJ1-2, with D possibly TRBD1 on 6 matching bases. V gave up 4 bases and J gave up 4 bases, with 19 bases separating them. Germline loops: CDR1 LNHDA, CDR2 SQIVND (reference sequence). The CDR3 length is 16 residues. The sequenced part of the CDR3 DNA is TGTGCCAGTAGTACCTCTCCTGCGACAGGACTCTATGGC. This translates into CASSTSPATGLYG. The whole CDR3 protein reads CASSTSPATGLYGYTF. The full variable domain, in which reference TRBV19 and TRBJ1-2 provide the parts outside the CDR3, is DGGITQSPKYLFRKEGQNVTLSCEQNLNHDAMYWYRQDPGQGLRLIYYSQIVNDFQKGDIAEGYSVSREKKESFPLTVTSAQKNPTAFYLCASSTSPATGLYGYTFGSGTRLTVV.

There are many counts of this clone. Coverage ceases 3 residues before the CDR3 finishes, and the germline J gene fills in the end. The chain uses TRBV5-6 and TRBJ1-1; the match to TRBD1 covers 7 bases. Looked up from germline, CDR1 is SGHDT and CDR2 is YYEEEE. There are 15 residues in the CDR3. After removal of 0 bases from V and 2 bases from J, the junction contained 4 bases not matched to a gene. CDR3 bases read: TGTGCCAGCAGCTTGGCAACAGGGGTTAACACTGAA. Translated: CASSLATGVNTE. The whole CDR3 region reads CASSLATGVNTEAFF. Variable domain in full (rest from reference TRBV5-6 and TRBJ1-1): DAGVTQSPTHLIKTRGQQVTLRCSPKSGHDTVSWYQQALGQGPQFIFQYYEEEERQRGNFPDRFSGHQFPNYSSELNVNALLLGDSALYLCASSLATGVNTEAFFGQGTRLTVV.

This clone showed up just a few times. The CDR3 is cut off 3 residues early in the read; its end comes from the germline J gene. The chain links TRBV19 to TRBJ2-2, with TRBD1 as a possible D gene (6 bases). V lost 11 bases to trimming and J lost 3 bases, with 13 bases between them. The CDR3 contains 13 residues. Germline values: CDR1 LNHDA, CDR2 SQIVND (reference sequence). CDR3 DNA, as far as it was read: TGTGCCGGCTCCCGGACAGACACCGGGGAG. The encoded protein is CAGSRTDTGE. The CDR3 in full is CAGSRTDTGELFF.

With regard to this clone: Sequencing ends 3 residues short of the CDR3 end; the germline J gene provides the rest. This chain connects TRBV19 to TRBJ1-5; D is perhaps TRBD1 (5 bases). The CDR3 length is 15 residues. V gave up 6 bases and J gave up 2 bases, with 14 bases separating them. Germline V gene lookup returns CDR1 LNHDA and CDR2 SQIVND (reference sequence). CDR3 residues: CASSVMGQGNQPQHF. CDR3 DNA (partial): TGTGCCAGTAGCGTCATGGGGCAGGGCAATCAGCCC.

Regarding this clone: Coverage ceases 3 residues before the CDR3 finishes, and the germline J gene fills in the end. V gene TRBV7-3 combines with J gene TRBJ2-2; the match to TRBD2 covers 7 bases. CDR1 and CDR2 (germline): SGHTA, FQGTGA. This CDR3 is 16 amino acids long. J gave up 4 bases and V 5 bases, and 10 bases lay outside the gene matches. CDR3 sequence: CASSPSGGRGTGELFF. The sequenced part of the CDR3 DNA is TGTGCCAGCAGCCCATCCGGCGGGAGAGGCACCGGGGAG.

This clone was observed many times. The read terminates 3 residues before the CDR3 end, so the remaining end is supplied by the germline J gene. The V call is TRBV28, the J call TRBJ2-5, with no clear D. Trimming took 3 bases from V and 2 from J, leaving 7 bases between them. The CDR3 extends over 13 amino acids. The V gene's germline CDR1 is MDHEN and CDR2 SYDVKM. CDR3 bases read: TGTGCCAGCAGTTTTTTCGTGCAAGAGACC. Protein product: CASSFFVQET. The whole CDR3 sequence is CASSFFVQETQYF.

This clone appeared many times. The CDR3 is cut off 3 residues early in the read; its end comes from the germline J gene. The chain employs TRBV6-2 or TRBV6-3 and TRBJ1-2; no clear D gene. The CDR3 extends over 11 amino acids. Per germline, CDR1 MNHEY and CDR2 SVGEGT. V lost 5 bases, J lost 2 bases, and 3 bases lay in between. Here the CDR3 reads CASSLNYGYTF. CDR3 DNA, as far as it was read: TGTGCCAGCAGTCTGAACTATGGC.